The entry below gives a single T cell receptor beta chain sequence along with its context. Assay used: immunoSEQ multiplex PCR; TCRdb lists only in-frame clones, some missing. The sample lists about 20,000 clones; 65% to 90% were seen once. The sample comes from a study of OX40 agonist ivuxolimab in advanced cancers. Trimming removed 7 bases at V and 6 bases at J, with 10 bases between. Germline V gene sequence: CDR1 DFQATT, CDR2 SNEGSKA (reference sequence). This CDR3 spans 11 amino acids. The sequence came from an adult with an advanced solid tumor such as melanoma, head and neck, liver or kidney cancer. The specimen was CD4+ or CD8+ T cells sorted from blood, collected in a trial of the OX40 agonist ivuxolimab. The chain employs TRBV20-1 and TRBJ1-3; D remains unclear. CDR3 coding DNA: TGCAGTGTCCCCACTGCAAACACCATATATTTT. Amino acids: CSVPTANTIYF.